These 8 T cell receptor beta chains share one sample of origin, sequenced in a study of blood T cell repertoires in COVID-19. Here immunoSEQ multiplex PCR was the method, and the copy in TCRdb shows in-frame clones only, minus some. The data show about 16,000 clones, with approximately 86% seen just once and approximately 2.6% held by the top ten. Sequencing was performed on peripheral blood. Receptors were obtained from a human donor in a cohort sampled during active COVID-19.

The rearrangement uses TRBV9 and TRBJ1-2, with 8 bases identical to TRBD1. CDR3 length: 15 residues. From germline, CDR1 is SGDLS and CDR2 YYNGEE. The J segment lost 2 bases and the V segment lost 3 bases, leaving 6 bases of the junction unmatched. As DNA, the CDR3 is TGTGCCAGCAGCGACGGACAGGGTTTAAACTATGGCTACACCTTC. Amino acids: CASSDGQGLNYGYTF.

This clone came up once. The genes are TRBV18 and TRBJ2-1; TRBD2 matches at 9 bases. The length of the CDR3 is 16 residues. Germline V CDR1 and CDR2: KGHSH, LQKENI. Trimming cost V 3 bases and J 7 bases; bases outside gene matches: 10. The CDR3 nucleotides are TGTGCCAGCTCACCCACCGGGGCGGGGGGGCCTAATGAGCAGTTCTTC. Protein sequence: CASSPTGAGGPNEQFF.

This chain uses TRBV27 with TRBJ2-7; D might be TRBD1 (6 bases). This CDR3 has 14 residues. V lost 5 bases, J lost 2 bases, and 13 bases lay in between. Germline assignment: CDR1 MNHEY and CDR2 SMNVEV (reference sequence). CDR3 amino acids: CASSLQGPTYEQYF. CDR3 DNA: TGTGCCAGCAGTCTACAGGGTCCCACCTACGAGCAGTACTTC.

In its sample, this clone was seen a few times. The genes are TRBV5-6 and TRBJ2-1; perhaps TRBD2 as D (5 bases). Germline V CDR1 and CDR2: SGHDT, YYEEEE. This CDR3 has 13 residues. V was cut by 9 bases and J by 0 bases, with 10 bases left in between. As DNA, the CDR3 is TGTGCCACTAGCCCTAGCTCCTACAATGAGCAGTTCTTC. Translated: CATSPSSYNEQFF.

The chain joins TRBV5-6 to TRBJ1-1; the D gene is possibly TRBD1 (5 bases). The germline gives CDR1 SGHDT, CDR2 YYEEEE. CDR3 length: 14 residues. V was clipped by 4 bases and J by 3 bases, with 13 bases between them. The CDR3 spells CASSRRGTHTEAFF. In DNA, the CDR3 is TGTGCCAGCAGCCGCCGGGGGACGCACACTGAAGCTTTCTTT.

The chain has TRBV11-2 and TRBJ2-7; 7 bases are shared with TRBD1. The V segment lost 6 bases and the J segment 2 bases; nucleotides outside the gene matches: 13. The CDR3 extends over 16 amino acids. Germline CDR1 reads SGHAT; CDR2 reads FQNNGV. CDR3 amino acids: CASRPWDRLNTYEQYF. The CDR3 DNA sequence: TGTGCCAGCAGGCCATGGGACAGATTAAACACCTACGAGCAGTACTTC.

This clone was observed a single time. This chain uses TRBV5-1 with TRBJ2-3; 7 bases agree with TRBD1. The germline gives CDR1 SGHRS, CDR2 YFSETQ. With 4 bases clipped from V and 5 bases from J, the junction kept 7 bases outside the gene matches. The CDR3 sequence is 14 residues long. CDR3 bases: TGCGCCAGCAGCGACACTAGGGGGCAAGATACGCAGTATTTT. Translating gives CASSDTRGQDTQYF.

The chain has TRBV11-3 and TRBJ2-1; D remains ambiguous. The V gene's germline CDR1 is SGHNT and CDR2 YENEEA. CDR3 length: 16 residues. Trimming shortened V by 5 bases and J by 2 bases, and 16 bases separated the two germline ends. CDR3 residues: CASSRNKAVPYNEQFF. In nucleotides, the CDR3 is TGTGCCAGCAGCCGAAACAAGGCGGTGCCCTACAATGAGCAGTTCTTC.